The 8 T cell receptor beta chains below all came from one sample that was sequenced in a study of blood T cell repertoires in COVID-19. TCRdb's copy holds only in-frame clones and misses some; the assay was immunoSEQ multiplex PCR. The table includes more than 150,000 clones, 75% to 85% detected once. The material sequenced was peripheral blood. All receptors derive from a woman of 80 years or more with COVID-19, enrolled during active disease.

The chain's CDR3 is CASSELTSGSQETQYF. CDR3 sequence (DNA): TGTGCCAGCAGTGAATTGACTAGCGGGAGCCAAGAGACCCAGTACTTC. The gene calls are TRBV2 and TRBJ2-5, with TRBD2 identical over 12 bases. The CDR3 is 16 amino acids. Germline CDR1 and CDR2: SNHLY and FYNNEI. V gave up 2 bases and J gave up 1 base; unmatched junction bases: 2.

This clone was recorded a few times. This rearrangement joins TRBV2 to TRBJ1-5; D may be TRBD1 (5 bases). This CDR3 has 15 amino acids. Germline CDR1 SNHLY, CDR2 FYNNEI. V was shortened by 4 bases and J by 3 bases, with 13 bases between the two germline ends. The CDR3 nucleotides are TGTGCCAGCAGTGCCGGAGACAGAGCCAATCAGCCCCAGCATTTT. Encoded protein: CASSAGDRANQPQHF.

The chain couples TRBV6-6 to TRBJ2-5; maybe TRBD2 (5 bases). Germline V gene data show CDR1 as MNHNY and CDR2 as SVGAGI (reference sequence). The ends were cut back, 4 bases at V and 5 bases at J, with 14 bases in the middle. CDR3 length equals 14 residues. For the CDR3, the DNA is TGTGCCAGCAGTTGGAACGTAGCGTGGGAGACCCAGTACTTC. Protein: CASSWNVAWETQYF.

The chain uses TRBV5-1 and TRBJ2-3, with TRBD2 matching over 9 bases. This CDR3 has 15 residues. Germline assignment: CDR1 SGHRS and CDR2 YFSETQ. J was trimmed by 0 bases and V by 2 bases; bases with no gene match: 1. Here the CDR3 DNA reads TGCGCCAGCAGCTTTAGCGGGGGAAGCACAGATACGCAGTATTTT. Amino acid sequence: CASSFSGGSTDTQYF.

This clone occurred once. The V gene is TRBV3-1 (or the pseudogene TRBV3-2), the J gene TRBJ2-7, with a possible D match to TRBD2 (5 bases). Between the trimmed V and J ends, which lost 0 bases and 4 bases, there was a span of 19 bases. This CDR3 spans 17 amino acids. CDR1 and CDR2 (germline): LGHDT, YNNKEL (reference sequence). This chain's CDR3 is CASSQDRGWVGSYEQYF. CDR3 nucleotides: TGTGCCAGCAGCCAAGATCGGGGTTGGGTGGGGAGTTACGAGCAGTACTTC.

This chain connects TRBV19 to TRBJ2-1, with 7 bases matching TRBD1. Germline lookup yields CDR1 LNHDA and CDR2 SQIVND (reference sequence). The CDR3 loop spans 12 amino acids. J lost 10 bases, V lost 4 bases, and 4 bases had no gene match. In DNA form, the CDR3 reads TGTGCCAGTAGTACCCGACAGGGCGAGCAGTTCTTC. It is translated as CASSTRQGEQFF.

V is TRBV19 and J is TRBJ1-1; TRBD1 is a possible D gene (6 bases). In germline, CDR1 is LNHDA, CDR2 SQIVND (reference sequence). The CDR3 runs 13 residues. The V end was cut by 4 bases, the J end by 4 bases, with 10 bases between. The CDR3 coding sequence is TGTGCCAGTAGTACAGGGGTAGCCACTGAAGCTTTCTTT. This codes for CASSTGVATEAFF.

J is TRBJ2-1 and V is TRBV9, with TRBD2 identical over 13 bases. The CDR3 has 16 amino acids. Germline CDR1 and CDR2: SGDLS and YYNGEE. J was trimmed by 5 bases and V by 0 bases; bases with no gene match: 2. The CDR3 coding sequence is TGTGCCAGCAGCGTAGGGACTAGCGGGAGTCACAATGAGCAGTTCTTC. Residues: CASSVGTSGSHNEQFF.